The present T cell receptor beta chain was sequenced within a study of cytomegalovirus exposure and HLA in healthy donors. Study-wide points: Some highly shared sequence variants likely arose as a pipeline artifact. An analysis was carried out later, and it reportedly showed fewer N-insertions in an Asian-associated ancestry cluster than the approximately 660-donor mean. Later analysis showed most CMV-associated TCR beta chains appearing HLA-restricted.

In this sample, this clone turned up once. Its antigen is not known. The PCR had 60 Vbeta and 13 Jbeta primers. Original processing notes: The count from a later analysis was tens of millions of unique TCR beta chains, around 10 million of them shared. TCRdb's copy holds only in-frame clones and misses some; the assay was immunoSEQ multiplex PCR. V and J calls plus clone size are reproduced from that table; the DNA served to infer D and trimming. The sample records about 130,000 clones, 60% to 85% being singletons. The clonotype was recovered from a female donor in good health and CMV-seropositive. Input material: PBMCs.

CDR3 protein: CASTDHSGSETQYF. The CDR3 DNA reads as TGTGCCAGCACCGACCATAGCGGGAGCGAGACCCAGTACTTC. The chain uses TRBV19 and TRBJ2-5; TRBD2 matches 9 bases. Germline loops: CDR1 LNHDA, CDR2 SQIVND (reference sequence). There are 14 residues in the CDR3. With V trimmed by 9 bases and J by 5 bases, 10 bases remained unmatched.